Below, 18 T cell receptor beta chains from the same sample are listed, as sequenced in a study of post-analysis software for immune sequencing data. Study-wide points: In patients, TRBV5-6, TRBV5-1 and TRBV20-1 belonged to five TRBV segments found more frequently than in controls.

Unique molecular identifiers were carried by the TCR beta cDNA libraries. TCRdb re-analysed the PCR reads in MiXCR, keeping a single row per CDR3 protein. The sample carries hundreds of thousands of distinct CDR3 sequences, over 35% recorded once. For these TCRs, the target antigens are not known. Sequencing input: blood. Every receptor here comes from a girl aged 5 to 17 with multiple sclerosis.

In DNA form, the CDR3 reads TGCAGTGCTAGAGATCATGGGCAGGACAACTACGAGCAGTACTTC. Its protein product is CSARDHGQDNYEQYF. The V call is TRBV20-1, the J call TRBJ2-7; the D gene is possibly TRBD1 (5 bases). V was shortened by 0 bases and J by 3 bases, with 15 bases between the two germline ends. There are 15 residues in the CDR3. CDR1 and CDR2 from the germline V gene are DFQATT and SNEGSKA (reference sequence).

The chain couples TRBV5-1 to TRBJ1-1; no firm D call. V lost 5 bases to trimming and J lost 3 bases, with 8 bases between them. CDR1 SGHRS and CDR2 YFSETQ come from the germline V gene. This CDR3 has 12 residues. The CDR3 sequence: CASRRGDTEAFF. The CDR3 DNA reads TGCGCCAGCAGGCGGGGTGACACTGAAGCTTTCTTT.

In its sample, this clonotype was seen a few times. The V gene is TRBV5-1, the J gene TRBJ2-1, with a possible D match to TRBD2 (5 bases). The CDR3 sequence is 15 residues long. The germline CDR1 and CDR2 sequences are SGHRS and YFSETQ. Trimming took 0 bases from V and 6 from J, leaving 13 bases between them. CDR3 in DNA: TGCGCCAGCAGCTTGGGGGAGCTCGGAGTCAATGAGCAGTTCTTC. Encoded protein: CASSLGELGVNEQFF.

Points on this clonotype: A read error may account for a junction end that differs from germline. The CDR3 here is CASNLGQTSGRTDTQYF. For the CDR3, the DNA is TGTGCCAGCAACTTAGGGCAGACTAGCGGGAGAACAGATACGCAGTATTTT. This chain uses TRBV7-2 with TRBJ2-3, with TRBD2 matching 12 bases. Germline loops: CDR1 SGHTA, CDR2 FQGNSA. This CDR3 spans 17 amino acids.

This chain uses TRBV12-3 or TRBV12-4 with TRBJ2-5; D is possibly TRBD1 (7 bases). V was cut by 4 bases and J by 4 bases, with 10 bases left in between. CDR3 length equals 13 residues. The CDR3 bases are TGTGCCAGCAGTTATCAGGGGGGAGAGACCCAGTACTTC. It specifies CASSYQGGETQYF.

The chain combines TRBV3-1 with TRBJ2-1; maybe TRBD2 (6 bases). Trimming shortened V by 0 bases and J by 5 bases, and 11 bases separated the two germline ends. The CDR3 loop spans 15 amino acids. CDR1 is LGHDT and CDR2 is YNNKEL in the germline V gene (reference sequence). CDR3 nucleotide sequence: TGTGCCAGCAGCCAAGATAGGGAGCGGGACAATGAGCAGTTCTTC. Translation gives CASSQDRERDNEQFF.

The table lists this clonotype with a few counts. This chain connects TRBV28 to TRBJ2-7, with D maybe TRBD1 (6 bases). The CDR3 totals 11 residues. Germline V lookup: CDR1 MDHEN, CDR2 SYDVKM. Trimming removed 5 bases from V and 6 bases from J, with 8 bases in between. The CDR3 nucleotides read TGTGCCAGCAGTGCCAGGGGCGAGCAGTACTTC. Protein product: CASSARGEQYF.

The chain combines TRBV27 with TRBJ2-1; 13 nucleotides match TRBD2. The germline V gene encodes CDR1 MNHEY and CDR2 SMNVEV (reference sequence). Germline trimming cut 4 bases from V and 5 bases from J; bases unmatched to any gene: 8. The CDR3 totals 17 residues. CDR3 region: CASSSRTGTSGNNEQFF. In nucleotides, the CDR3 is TGTGCCAGCAGTTCAAGAACCGGGACTAGCGGGAACAATGAGCAGTTCTTC.

The chain links TRBV20-1 to TRBJ1-2; no firm D call. Trimming pared 4 bases from V and 8 bases from J, leaving 20 bases between. The CDR3 is 14 amino acids. Germline CDR1 reads DFQATT; CDR2 reads SNEGSKA (reference sequence). The CDR3 loop reads CSATNGPRESGYTF. The CDR3 DNA follows: TGCAGTGCTACCAATGGCCCGCGGGAGAGCGGCTACACCTTC.

The CDR3 is CASSEWGTGDGYTF. CDR3 coding DNA: TGTGCCAGCAGTGAATGGGGGACAGGGGATGGCTACACCTTC. The rearrangement uses TRBV6-1 and TRBJ1-2; 10 bases are shared with TRBD1. CDR1 is MNHNS, CDR2 SASEGT, per germline. The CDR3 runs to 14 residues. Germline trimming cut 2 bases from V and 6 bases from J; bases unmatched to any gene: 3.

The table lists this clonotype with a few counts. The rearrangement uses TRBV7-6 and TRBJ2-1; D is uncertain. V dropped 1 base and J dropped 7 bases, with 11 bases sitting between them. The CDR3 covers 14 residues. Looked up from germline, CDR1 is SGHVS and CDR2 is FNYEAQ. CDR3 residues: CASSLEISSNEQFF. The CDR3 bases are TGTGCCAGCAGCTTAGAGATATCCTCGAATGAGCAGTTCTTC.

This clonotype was picked up one time. A read error may produce the germline difference seen at one junction end. The chain couples TRBV14 to TRBJ2-3; a possible D gene is TRBD1 (5 bases). Germline V gene lookup returns CDR1 SGHDN and CDR2 FVKESK. This CDR3 comprises 16 residues. DNA for the CDR3: TGTGCCAGCAGCCAAGATCTGGCAGGGTTGACAGATACGCGGTATTTT. This translates into CASSQDLAGLTDTRYF.

This clonotype was picked up a small number of times. V and J are TRBV12-3 or TRBV12-4 and TRBJ1-2; 8 nucleotides line up with TRBD1. There are 14 residues in the CDR3. J was trimmed by 4 bases and V by 6 bases; bases with no gene match: 7. Written as DNA, the CDR3 is TGTGCCAGCAGAAAGACAGGGGTTCTCTATGGCTACACCTTC. Protein product: CASRKTGVLYGYTF.

Concerning this clonotype: The junction departs from the called germline gene at one end, perhaps through a read error. The chain recombines TRBV6-5 with TRBJ1-1; D gene ambiguous. CDR3 length equals 13 residues. Looked up from germline, CDR1 is MNHEY and CDR2 is SVGAGI. CDR3 sequence: CTSSPEGYTEAFF. Written as DNA, the CDR3 is TGTACCAGCAGTCCAGAGGGCTACACTGAAGCTTTCTTT.

This clonotype was seen a handful of times. The chain couples TRBV4-3 to TRBJ1-2, with TRBD1 as a possible D gene (5 bases). The germline gives CDR1 LGHNA, CDR2 YSLEER. V was shortened by 0 bases and J by 4 bases, with 12 bases between the two germline ends. The CDR3 spans 15 residues. CDR3 sequence reads: CASSQDVGTPYGYTF. In nucleotides, the CDR3 is TGCGCCAGCAGCCAAGACGTCGGGACGCCCTATGGCTACACCTTC.

V and J are TRBV5-6 and TRBJ2-1; TRBD1 aligns across 7 bases. Germline V gene lookup returns CDR1 SGHDT and CDR2 YYEEEE. With V trimmed by 6 bases and J by 3 bases, 6 bases remained unmatched. The length of the CDR3 is 14 residues. The DNA for the CDR3 is TGTGCCAGCACAGGGGGAATCATCTACAATGAGCAGTTCTTC. Its protein is CASTGGIIYNEQFF.

The chain carries TRBV7-9 and TRBJ2-7; the match to TRBD1 covers 7 bases. The trim removed 2 bases at V and 5 bases at J, leaving 9 bases unmatched. Germline V lookup: CDR1 SEHNR, CDR2 FQNEAQ (reference sequence). The CDR3 is 15 amino acids. As DNA, the CDR3 is TGTGCCAGCAGCTTACGTAGGACAGGAGGCGACGAGCAGTACTTC. It codes for CASSLRRTGGDEQYF. Together with reference TRBV7-9 and TRBJ2-7, the CDR3 gives the full variable domain: DTGVSQNPRHKITKRGQNVTFRCDPISEHNRLYWYRQTLGQGPEFLTYFQNEAQLEKSRLLSDRFSAERPKGSFSTLEIQRTEQGDSAMYLCASSLRRTGGDEQYFGPGTRLTVT.

This clonotype appeared a few times. V usage is TRBV4-1 and J usage is TRBJ2-7, with 9 bases that match TRBD1. The V segment lost 1 base and the J segment 4 bases; nucleotides outside the gene matches: 8. The CDR3 length is 16 residues. Germline V gives CDR1 MGHRA, CDR2 YSYEKL. CDR3 loop: CASSQGGQGKKYEQYF. The CDR3, as DNA: TGCGCCAGCAGCCAAGGAGGACAGGGGAAGAAATACGAGCAGTACTTC.